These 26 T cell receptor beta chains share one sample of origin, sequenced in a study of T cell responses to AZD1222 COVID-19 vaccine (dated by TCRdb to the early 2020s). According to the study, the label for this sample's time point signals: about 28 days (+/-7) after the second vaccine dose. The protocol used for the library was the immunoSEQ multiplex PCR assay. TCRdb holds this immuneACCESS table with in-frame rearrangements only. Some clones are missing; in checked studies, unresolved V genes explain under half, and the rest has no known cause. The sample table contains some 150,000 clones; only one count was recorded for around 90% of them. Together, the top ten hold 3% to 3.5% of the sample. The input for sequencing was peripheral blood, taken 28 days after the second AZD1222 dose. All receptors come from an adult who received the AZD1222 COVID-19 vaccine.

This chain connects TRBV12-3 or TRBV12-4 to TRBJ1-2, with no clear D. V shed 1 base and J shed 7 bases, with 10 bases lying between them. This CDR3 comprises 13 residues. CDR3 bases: TGTGCCAGCAGTTTAGGGGGAGTTAGTGGCTACACCTTC. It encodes CASSLGGVSGYTF.

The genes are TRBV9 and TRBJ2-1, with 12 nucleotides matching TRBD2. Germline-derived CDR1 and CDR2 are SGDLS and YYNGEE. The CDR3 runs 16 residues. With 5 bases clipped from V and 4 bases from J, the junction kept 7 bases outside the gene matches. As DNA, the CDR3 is TGTGCCAGCAGTGGAAGGGGGACTAGCGGGTACAATGAGCAGTTCTTC. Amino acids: CASSGRGTSGYNEQFF. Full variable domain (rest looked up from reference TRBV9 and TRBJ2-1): DSGVTQTPKHLITATGQRVTLRCSPRSGDLSVYWYQQSLDQGLQFLIQYYNGEERAKGNILERFSAQQFPDLHSELNLSSLELGDSALYFCASSGRGTSGYNEQFFGPGTRLTVL.

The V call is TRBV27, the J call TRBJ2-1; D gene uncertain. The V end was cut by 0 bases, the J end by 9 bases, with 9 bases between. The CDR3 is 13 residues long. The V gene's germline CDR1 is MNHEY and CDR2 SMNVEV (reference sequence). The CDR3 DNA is TGTGCCAGCAGTTTATCTGAAACTACTGAGCAGTTCTTC. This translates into CASSLSETTEQFF.

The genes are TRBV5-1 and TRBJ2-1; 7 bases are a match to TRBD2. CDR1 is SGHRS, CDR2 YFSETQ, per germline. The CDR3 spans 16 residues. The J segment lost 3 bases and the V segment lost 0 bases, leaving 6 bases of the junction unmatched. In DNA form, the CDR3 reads TGCGCCAGCAGCTTGGCCAATTTAGCGGGCTACAATGAGCAGTTCTTC. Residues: CASSLANLAGYNEQFF.

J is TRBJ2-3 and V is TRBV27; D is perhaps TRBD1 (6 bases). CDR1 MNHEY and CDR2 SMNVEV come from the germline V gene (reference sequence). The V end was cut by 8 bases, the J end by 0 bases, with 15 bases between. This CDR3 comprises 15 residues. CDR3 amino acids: CASAGVTFSTDTQYF. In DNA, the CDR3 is TGTGCCAGCGCAGGGGTTACCTTTAGCACAGATACGCAGTATTTT.

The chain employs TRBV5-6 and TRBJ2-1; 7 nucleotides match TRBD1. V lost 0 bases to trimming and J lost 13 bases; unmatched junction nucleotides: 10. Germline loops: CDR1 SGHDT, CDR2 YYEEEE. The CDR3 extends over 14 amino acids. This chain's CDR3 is CASSLAQGVAEQFF. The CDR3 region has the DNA TGTGCCAGCAGCTTGGCCCAGGGGGTAGCAGAACAGTTCTTC.

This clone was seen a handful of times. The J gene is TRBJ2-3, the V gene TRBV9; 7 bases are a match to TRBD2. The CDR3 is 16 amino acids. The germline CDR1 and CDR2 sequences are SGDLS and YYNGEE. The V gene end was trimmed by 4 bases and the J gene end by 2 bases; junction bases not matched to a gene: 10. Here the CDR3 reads CASSQAAGPITDTQYF. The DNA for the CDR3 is TGTGCCAGCAGCCAAGCAGCGGGACCAATCACAGATACGCAGTATTTT.

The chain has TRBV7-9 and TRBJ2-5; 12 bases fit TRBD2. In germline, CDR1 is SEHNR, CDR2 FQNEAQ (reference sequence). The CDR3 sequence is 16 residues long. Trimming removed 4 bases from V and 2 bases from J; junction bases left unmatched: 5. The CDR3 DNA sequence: TGTGCCAGCAGCTCTAGGACTAGCGGGGCTCAAGAGACCCAGTACTTC. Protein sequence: CASSSRTSGAQETQYF.

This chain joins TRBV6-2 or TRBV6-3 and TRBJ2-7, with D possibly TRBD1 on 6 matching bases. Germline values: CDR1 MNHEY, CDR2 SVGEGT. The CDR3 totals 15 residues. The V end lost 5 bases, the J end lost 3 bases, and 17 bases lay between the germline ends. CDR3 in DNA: TGTGCCAGCAGTCACCACCTCGGACAGTTCTACGAGCAGTACTTC. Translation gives CASSHHLGQFYEQYF.

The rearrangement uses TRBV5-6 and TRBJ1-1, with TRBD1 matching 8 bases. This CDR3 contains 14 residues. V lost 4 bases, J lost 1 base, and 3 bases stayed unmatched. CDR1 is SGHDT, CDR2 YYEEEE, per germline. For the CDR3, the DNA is TGTGCCAGCAGCGGGCAGGGGGCGAACACTGAAGCTTTCTTT. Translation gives CASSGQGANTEAFF.

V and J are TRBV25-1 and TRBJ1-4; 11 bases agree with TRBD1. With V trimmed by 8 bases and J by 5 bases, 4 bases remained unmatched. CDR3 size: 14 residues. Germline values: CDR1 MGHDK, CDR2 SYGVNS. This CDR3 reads CASRGTGGNEKLFF. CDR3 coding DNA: TGTGCCAGCCGCGGGACAGGGGGGAATGAAAAACTGTTTTTT. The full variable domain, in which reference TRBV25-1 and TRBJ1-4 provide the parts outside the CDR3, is EADIYQTPRYLVIGTGKKITLECSQTMGHDKMYWYQQDPGMELHLIHYSYGVNSTEKGDLSSESTVSRIRTEHFPLTLESARPSHTSQYLCASRGTGGNEKLFFGSGTQLSVL.

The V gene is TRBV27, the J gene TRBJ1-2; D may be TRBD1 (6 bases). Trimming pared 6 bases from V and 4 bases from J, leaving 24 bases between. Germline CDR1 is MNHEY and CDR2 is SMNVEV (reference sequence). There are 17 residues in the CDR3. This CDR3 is CASSPPGWGRGGYGYTF. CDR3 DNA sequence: TGTGCCAGCAGCCCCCCCGGATGGGGCAGGGGAGGCTATGGCTACACCTTC.

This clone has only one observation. CDR3 sequence reads: CASGFRQGANQPQHF. In nucleotides, the CDR3 is TGTGCCAGCGGCTTTAGACAGGGGGCAAATCAGCCCCAGCATTTT. J is TRBJ1-5 and V is TRBV2, with TRBD1 matching over 10 bases. From germline, CDR1 is SNHLY and CDR2 FYNNEI. Unmatched junction bases numbered 8, after V lost 8 bases and J lost 4 bases. The CDR3 runs 15 residues.

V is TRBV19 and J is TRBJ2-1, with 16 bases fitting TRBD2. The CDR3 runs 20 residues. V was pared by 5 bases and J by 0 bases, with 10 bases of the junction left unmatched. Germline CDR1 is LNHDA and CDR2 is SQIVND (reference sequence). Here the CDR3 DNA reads TGTGCCAGTAGTCCAGGACCGGGACTAGCGGGAGGGCGCTCCTACAATGAGCAGTTCTTC. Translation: CASSPGPGLAGGRSYNEQFF.

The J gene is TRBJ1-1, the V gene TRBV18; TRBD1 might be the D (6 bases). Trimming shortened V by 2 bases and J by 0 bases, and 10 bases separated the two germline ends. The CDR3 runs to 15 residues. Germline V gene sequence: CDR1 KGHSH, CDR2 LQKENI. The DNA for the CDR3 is TGTGCCAGCTCACCAACAGGGACCATGAACACTGAAGCTTTCTTT. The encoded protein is CASSPTGTMNTEAFF.

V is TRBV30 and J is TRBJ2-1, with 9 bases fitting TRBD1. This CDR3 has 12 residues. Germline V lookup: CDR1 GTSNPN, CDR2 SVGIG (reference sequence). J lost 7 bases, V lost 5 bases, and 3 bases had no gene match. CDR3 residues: CAWYRGRNEQFF. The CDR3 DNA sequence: TGTGCCTGGTACAGGGGGCGGAATGAGCAGTTCTTC.

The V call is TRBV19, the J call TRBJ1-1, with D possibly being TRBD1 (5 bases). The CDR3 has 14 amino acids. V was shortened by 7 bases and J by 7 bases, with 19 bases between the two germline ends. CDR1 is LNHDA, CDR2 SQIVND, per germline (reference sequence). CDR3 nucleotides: TGTGCCAGTATCCAGAAGGGGCTCCCCTTTGAAGCTTTCTTT. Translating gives CASIQKGLPFEAFF.

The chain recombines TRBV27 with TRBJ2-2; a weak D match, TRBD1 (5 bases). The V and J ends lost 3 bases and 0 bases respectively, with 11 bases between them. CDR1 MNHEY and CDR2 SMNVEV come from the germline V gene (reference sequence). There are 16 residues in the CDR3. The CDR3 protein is CASSFISGPNTGELFF. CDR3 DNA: TGTGCCAGCAGTTTTATATCAGGGCCGAACACCGGGGAGCTGTTTTTT.

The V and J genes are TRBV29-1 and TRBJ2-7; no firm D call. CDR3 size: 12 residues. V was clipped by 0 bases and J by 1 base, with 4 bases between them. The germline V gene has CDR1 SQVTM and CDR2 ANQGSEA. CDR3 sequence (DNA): TGCAGCGTTGAAGACGGATCCTACGAGCAGTACTTC. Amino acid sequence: CSVEDGSYEQYF.

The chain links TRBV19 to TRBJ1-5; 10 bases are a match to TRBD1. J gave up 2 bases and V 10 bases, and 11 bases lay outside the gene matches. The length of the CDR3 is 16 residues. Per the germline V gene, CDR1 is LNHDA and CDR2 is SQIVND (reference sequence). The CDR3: CATQDRGGYGNQPQHF. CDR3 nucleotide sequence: TGTGCCACCCAGGACAGGGGGGGGTATGGCAATCAGCCCCAGCATTTT.

In nucleotides, the CDR3 is TGTGCCAGCAGCACCCCCGGGGCTAACTATGGCTACACCTTC. The encoded protein is CASSTPGANYGYTF. This chain joins TRBV7-9 and TRBJ1-2; D ambiguous. The CDR3 totals 14 residues. The V gene's germline CDR1 is SEHNR and CDR2 FQNEAQ (reference sequence). V was clipped by 5 bases and J by 0 bases, with 10 bases between them.

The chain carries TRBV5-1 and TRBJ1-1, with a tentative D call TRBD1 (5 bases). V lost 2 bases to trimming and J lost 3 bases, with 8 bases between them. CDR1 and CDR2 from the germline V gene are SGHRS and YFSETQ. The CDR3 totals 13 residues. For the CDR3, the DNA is TGCGCCAGCAGCTTTTGGGGGGACACTGAAGCTTTCTTT. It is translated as CASSFWGDTEAFF.

CDR3 in amino acids: CASSLQPGGTEAFF. The DNA for the CDR3 is TGCGCCAGCAGCCTCCAACCGGGGGGCACTGAAGCTTTCTTT. The rearrangement uses TRBV5-1 and TRBJ1-1; the D gene is possibly TRBD1 (5 bases). Germline V gene lookup returns CDR1 SGHRS and CDR2 YFSETQ. V was pared by 4 bases and J by 4 bases, with 14 bases between. The CDR3 totals 14 residues.

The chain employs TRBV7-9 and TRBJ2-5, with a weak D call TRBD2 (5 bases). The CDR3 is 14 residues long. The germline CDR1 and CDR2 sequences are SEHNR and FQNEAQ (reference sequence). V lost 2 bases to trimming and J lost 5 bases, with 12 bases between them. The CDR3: CASSLSGERETQYF. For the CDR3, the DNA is TGTGCCAGCAGCTTATCCGGGGAGAGGGAGACCCAGTACTTC.

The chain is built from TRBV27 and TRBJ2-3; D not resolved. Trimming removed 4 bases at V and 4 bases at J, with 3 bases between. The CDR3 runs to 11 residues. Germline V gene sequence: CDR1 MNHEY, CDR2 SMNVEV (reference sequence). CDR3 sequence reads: CASSSPDTQYF. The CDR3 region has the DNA TGTGCCAGCAGTTCCCCAGATACGCAGTATTTT.

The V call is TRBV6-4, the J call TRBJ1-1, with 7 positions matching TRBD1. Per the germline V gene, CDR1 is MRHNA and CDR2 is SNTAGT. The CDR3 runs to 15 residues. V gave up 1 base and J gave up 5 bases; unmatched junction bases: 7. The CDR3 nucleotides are TGTGCCAGCAGTGACTGGGCAGGGGGGAGGACTGAAGCTTTCTTT. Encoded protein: CASSDWAGGRTEAFF.